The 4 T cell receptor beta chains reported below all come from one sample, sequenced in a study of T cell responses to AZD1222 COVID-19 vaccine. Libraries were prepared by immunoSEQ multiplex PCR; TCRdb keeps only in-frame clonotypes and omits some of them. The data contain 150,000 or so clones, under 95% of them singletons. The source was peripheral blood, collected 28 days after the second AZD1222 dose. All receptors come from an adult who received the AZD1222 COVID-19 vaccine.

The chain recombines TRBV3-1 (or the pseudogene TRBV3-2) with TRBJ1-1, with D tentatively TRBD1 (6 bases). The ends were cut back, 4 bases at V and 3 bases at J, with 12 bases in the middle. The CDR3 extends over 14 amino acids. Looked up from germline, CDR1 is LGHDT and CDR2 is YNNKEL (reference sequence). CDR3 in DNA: TGTGCCAGCAGCCCCCGGGACATTTACACTGAAGCTTTCTTT. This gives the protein CASSPRDIYTEAFF.

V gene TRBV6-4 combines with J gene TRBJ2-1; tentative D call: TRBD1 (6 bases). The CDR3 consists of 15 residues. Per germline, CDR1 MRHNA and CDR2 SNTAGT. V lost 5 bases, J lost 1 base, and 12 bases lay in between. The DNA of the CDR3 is TGTGCCAGCAGTATCCAGGACAGTTCCTACAATGAGCAGTTCTTC. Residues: CASSIQDSSYNEQFF.

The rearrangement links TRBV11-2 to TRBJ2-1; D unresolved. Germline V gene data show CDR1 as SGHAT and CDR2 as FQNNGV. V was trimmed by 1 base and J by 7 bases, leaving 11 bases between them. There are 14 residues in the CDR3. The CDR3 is CASSLGPTGNEQFF. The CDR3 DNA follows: TGTGCCAGCAGCTTAGGTCCGACTGGGAATGAGCAGTTCTTC.

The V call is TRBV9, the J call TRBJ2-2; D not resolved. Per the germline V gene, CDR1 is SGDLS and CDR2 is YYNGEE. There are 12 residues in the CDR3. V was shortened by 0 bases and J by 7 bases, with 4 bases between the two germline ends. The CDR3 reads CASSVAGGELFF. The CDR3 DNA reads TGTGCCAGCAGCGTAGCCGGCGGGGAGCTGTTTTTT.